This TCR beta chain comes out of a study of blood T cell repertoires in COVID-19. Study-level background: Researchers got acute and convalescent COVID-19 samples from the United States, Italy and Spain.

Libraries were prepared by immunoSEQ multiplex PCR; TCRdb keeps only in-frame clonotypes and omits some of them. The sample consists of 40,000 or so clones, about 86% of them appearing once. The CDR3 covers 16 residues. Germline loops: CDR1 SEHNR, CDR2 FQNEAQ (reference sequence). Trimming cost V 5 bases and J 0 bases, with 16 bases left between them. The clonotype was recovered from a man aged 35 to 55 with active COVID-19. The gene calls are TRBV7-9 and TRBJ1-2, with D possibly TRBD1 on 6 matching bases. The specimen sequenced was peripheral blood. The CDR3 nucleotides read TGTGCCAGCAGCATTCCGGGACACCCAGCTAACTATGGCTACACCTTC. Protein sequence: CASSIPGHPANYGYTF.